Shown below are 25 T cell receptor beta chains from a single sample sequenced in a study of early stage breast cancer tumors. Profiling relied on immunoSEQ multiplex PCR, and the TCRdb table lists in-frame clones only, not all of them. The sample lists 5,500 to 7,000 clones; around 66% were seen once. Source material: normal breast tissue next to the tumor. The receptors were gathered from a person aged 45 to 59 with breast cancer.

The rearrangement links TRBV29-1 to TRBJ2-7; 8 nucleotides agree with TRBD2. V lost 6 bases, J lost 3 bases, and 7 bases stayed unmatched. Per germline, CDR1 SQVTM and CDR2 ANQGSEA. This CDR3 contains 13 residues. The CDR3 is CSVSTGGYYEQYF. DNA for the CDR3: TGCAGCGTCTCGACGGGGGGGTACTACGAGCAGTACTTC.

DNA for the CDR3: TGTGCCAGCAGTATTACGGACGGTAGCGGGGGTGAGCAGTTCTTC. It encodes CASSITDGSGGEQFF. The chain combines TRBV6-4 with TRBJ2-1, with 9 nucleotides matching TRBD2. The germline CDR1 and CDR2 sequences are MRHNA and SNTAGT. The CDR3 is made up of 15 amino acids. Trimming cost V 5 bases and J 9 bases; bases outside gene matches: 11.

On this clone itself: Other nucleotide sequences from this sample produce the same CDR3. The J gene is TRBJ2-3, the V gene TRBV6-1; D is possibly TRBD1 or TRBD2 (5 bases each). V lost 3 bases, J lost 6 bases, and 13 bases lay in between. This CDR3 is 14 amino acids long. Germline V gene sequence: CDR1 MNHNS, CDR2 SASEGT. CDR3 amino acids: CASSDQTGADTQYF. The CDR3 nucleotides read TGTGCCAGCAGTGACCAGACCGGGGCGGATACGCAGTATTTT.

V is TRBV30 and J is TRBJ1-3, with D unresolved. Germline V CDR1 and CDR2: GTSNPN, SVGIG (reference sequence). V dropped 2 bases and J dropped 3 bases, with 17 bases sitting between them. The CDR3 totals 16 residues. The CDR3 loop reads CAWSLPGGVGGNTIYF. DNA of the CDR3: TGTGCCTGGAGTCTCCCGGGAGGAGTAGGTGGAAACACCATATATTTT.

The chain is built from TRBV2 and TRBJ2-3, with TRBD2 identical over 16 bases. V lost 8 bases and J lost 9; bases outside the gene matches: 17. CDR1 SNHLY and CDR2 FYNNEI come from the germline V gene. The CDR3 runs to 18 residues. In DNA form, the CDR3 reads TGTGCCAGCCTGGACGGGGCTTCCGGGACTAGCGGGAGGGAGACGCAGTATTTT. It encodes CASLDGASGTSGRETQYF.

V is TRBV6-1 and J is TRBJ1-1; D is undetermined. The CDR3 runs 14 residues. Trimming took off 1 base at V and 1 base at J, with 7 bases between the two ends. Germline V gene data show CDR1 as MNHNS and CDR2 as SASEGT. CDR3 loop: CASSEGVENTEAFF. CDR3 DNA sequence: TGTGCCAGCAGTGAAGGGGTAGAGAACACTGAAGCTTTCTTT.

CDR3 coding DNA: TGTGCCAGTAGTCCTGGCTCTAGCGGGAGAGTGGATACGCAGTATTTT. Translation: CASSPGSSGRVDTQYF. The chain carries TRBV19 and TRBJ2-3; TRBD2 matches at 10 bases. J gave up 6 bases and V 5 bases, and 11 bases lay outside the gene matches. The germline CDR1 and CDR2 sequences are LNHDA and SQIVND (reference sequence). The CDR3 has 16 amino acids.

V is TRBV19 and J is TRBJ2-6; D gene uncertain. The CDR3 is 19 amino acids. The germline CDR1 and CDR2 sequences are LNHDA and SQIVND (reference sequence). V lost 1 base to trimming and J lost 1 base, with 17 bases between them. The CDR3 protein is CASSIAHPPSGSGANVLTF. For the CDR3, the DNA is TGTGCCAGTAGTATAGCCCATCCCCCCTCAGGATCTGGGGCCAACGTCCTGACTTTC.

This CDR3 reads CASSFSTDTQYF. CDR3 coding DNA: TGTGCCAGCAGCTTTAGCACAGATACGCAGTATTTT. J is TRBJ2-3 and V is TRBV5-5, with D hard to call. V was pared by 2 bases and J by 0 bases, with 1 base between. Germline values: CDR1 SGHKS, CDR2 YYEKEE (reference sequence). The CDR3 totals 12 residues.

V usage is TRBV7-9 and J usage is TRBJ1-5; D is unclear. V lost 0 bases to trimming and J lost 7 bases, with 16 bases between them. This CDR3 has 16 amino acids. Germline assignment: CDR1 SEHNR and CDR2 FQNEAQ (reference sequence). The CDR3 is CASSLAVRRVCQPQHF. CDR3 nucleotides: TGTGCCAGCAGCTTAGCCGTCAGGCGAGTATGCCAGCCCCAGCATTTT.

This chain connects TRBV19 to TRBJ2-1, with 12 bases lining up with TRBD2. V lost 2 bases to trimming and J lost 0 bases; unmatched junction nucleotides: 2. This CDR3 comprises 17 residues. Germline V gene sequence: CDR1 LNHDA, CDR2 SQIVND (reference sequence). The CDR3 loop is CASSIWGLAGSYNEQFF. The CDR3 DNA reads TGTGCCAGTAGTATATGGGGACTAGCGGGCTCCTACAATGAGCAGTTCTTC.

The chain recombines TRBV5-1 with TRBJ2-7, with 9 bases lining up with TRBD2. The germline V gene encodes CDR1 SGHRS and CDR2 YFSETQ. The trim removed 0 bases at V and 5 bases at J, leaving 6 bases unmatched. The length of the CDR3 is 15 residues. The CDR3 DNA reads TGCGCCAGCAGCTTGGTGGCGGGAGGGAGCGACGAGCAGTACTTC. Protein: CASSLVAGGSDEQYF.

This chain links TRBV6-5 with TRBJ1-1, with TRBD1 identical over 9 bases. V shed 5 bases, J shed 7 bases, and the junction held 5 bases outside the gene matches. The CDR3 runs 13 residues. The germline V gene has CDR1 MNHEY and CDR2 SVGAGI. The CDR3 sequence is CASSPGQGSEAFF. The CDR3 nucleotides read TGTGCCAGCAGTCCCGGACAGGGGAGTGAAGCTTTCTTT.

The chain employs TRBV14 and TRBJ2-1; D gene ambiguous. The length of the CDR3 is 14 residues. CDR1 SGHDN and CDR2 FVKESK come from the germline V gene. The V end lost 0 bases, the J end lost 10 bases, and 13 bases lay between the germline ends. The CDR3 nucleotides are TGTGCCAGCAGCCAAGAATGGGCTCGTGGGGAGCAGTTCTTC. Its protein is CASSQEWARGEQFF.

In its sample, this clone is medium-sized. The chain is built from TRBV5-1 and TRBJ2-2; D gene unclear. Germline V lookup: CDR1 SGHRS, CDR2 YFSETQ. Trimming cost V 5 bases and J 8 bases, with 10 bases left between them. This CDR3 has 12 amino acids. The CDR3 DNA follows: TGCGCCAGCAGTGACGGGTTGGGGGAGCTGTTTTTT. As protein: CASSDGLGELFF.

V and J are TRBV7-3 and TRBJ1-1, with D maybe TRBD1 (5 bases). The length of the CDR3 is 15 residues. V was shortened by 5 bases and J by 0 bases, with 13 bases between the two germline ends. The germline CDR1 and CDR2 sequences are SGHTA and FQGTGA. The CDR3 region has the DNA TGTGCCAGCAGCCCCCAGGGACCGATGAACACTGAAGCTTTCTTT. It encodes CASSPQGPMNTEAFF.

The V and J genes are TRBV6-5 and TRBJ2-7, with 7 bases aligning to TRBD2. The CDR3 is made up of 13 amino acids. CDR1 is MNHEY, CDR2 SVGAGI, per germline. Unmatched junction bases numbered 5, after V lost 6 bases and J lost 3 bases. CDR3 region: CASRSGIYYEQYF. CDR3 bases: TGTGCCAGCAGAAGCGGGATCTACTACGAGCAGTACTTC.

This chain links TRBV18 with TRBJ2-7, with D perhaps TRBD1 (7 bases). The V gene lost 5 bases and the J gene lost 3 bases, with 11 bases spanning the gap. The germline CDR1 and CDR2 sequences are KGHSH and LQKENI. The CDR3 runs 13 residues. The CDR3 loop reads CASSAGQNYEQYF. The DNA for the CDR3 is TGTGCCAGCTCAGCGGGACAGAACTACGAGCAGTACTTC. Looking up the rest from reference TRBV18 and TRBJ2-7 gives the full variable domain: NAGVMQNPRHLVRRRGQEARLRCSPMKGHSHVYWYRQLPEEGLKFMVYLQKENIIDESGMPKERFSAEFPKEGPSILRIQQVVRGDSAAYFCASSAGQNYEQYFGPGTRLTVT.

This clone was counted only a few times. V usage is TRBV7-2 and J usage is TRBJ2-7; TRBD2 might be the D (5 bases). The CDR3 runs 11 residues. V lost 4 bases to trimming and J lost 9 bases, with 10 bases between them. Germline CDR1 and CDR2: SGHTA and FQGNSA. The CDR3: CASSSTMGQYF. The CDR3 DNA is TGTGCCAGCAGCTCGACTATGGGGCAGTACTTC.

The J gene is TRBJ2-1, the V gene TRBV10-1, with D maybe TRBD1 (7 bases). The CDR3 spans 15 residues. Germline-derived CDR1 and CDR2 are WNHNN and SYGVQD (reference sequence). The V and J ends lost 1 base and 4 bases respectively, with 11 bases between them. The CDR3, as DNA: TGCGCCAGCAGTGAGTTCCAGGGGGGATACAATGAGCAGTTCTTC. Translation gives CASSEFQGGYNEQFF.

The chain uses TRBV6-5 and TRBJ2-5; D is unclear. Trimming left V 5 bases short and J 5 bases short, with 15 bases between. Germline loops: CDR1 MNHEY, CDR2 SVGAGI. The CDR3 length is 14 residues. Here the CDR3 DNA reads TGTGCCAGCAGTGAAGAGAGCCCCACGGAGACCCAGTACTTC. It is translated as CASSEESPTETQYF.

This chain uses TRBV15 with TRBJ1-4; no clear D. Trimming removed 1 base at V and 3 bases at J, with 9 bases between. The germline V gene has CDR1 LNHNV and CDR2 YYDKDF (reference sequence). There are 15 residues in the CDR3. CDR3 in amino acids: CATSRVQEANEKLFF. The CDR3 nucleotides are TGTGCCACCAGCAGAGTGCAGGAAGCTAATGAAAAACTGTTTTTT.

This clone has only a few counts. The chain combines TRBV6-5 with TRBJ2-3; TRBD1 agrees at 9 bases. The germline CDR1 and CDR2 sequences are MNHEY and SVGAGI. CDR3 size: 14 residues. Germline trimming cut 6 bases from V and 1 base from J; bases unmatched to any gene: 2. The CDR3 sequence is CASSRTGGTDTQYF. In nucleotides, the CDR3 is TGTGCCAGCAGCCGGACAGGGGGCACAGATACGCAGTATTTT.

The rearrangement links TRBV19 to TRBJ1-5, with D maybe TRBD1 (5 bases). CDR3 length: 15 amino acids. Per the germline V gene, CDR1 is LNHDA and CDR2 is SQIVND (reference sequence). Trimming took off 3 bases at V and 2 bases at J, with 11 bases between the two ends. This CDR3 reads CASSITGGGNQPQHF. The CDR3 region has the DNA TGTGCCAGTAGTATCACAGGCGGGGGCAATCAGCCCCAGCATTTT.

For this clone: A read error may account for a junction end that differs from germline. The chain carries TRBV5-1 and TRBJ2-1; no clear D gene. The CDR3 is made up of 14 amino acids. The germline CDR1 and CDR2 sequences are SGHRS and YFSETQ. This chain's CDR3 is CASSPSWGSHEQFF. The CDR3 DNA sequence: TGTGCCAGCAGCCCGTCATGGGGTTCCCATGAGCAGTTCTTC.